The subject of this entry is one T cell receptor beta chain. The same CDR3 arises from other DNA sequences in this sample as well. This specimen belongs to a study of PD-L1 blockade in urothelial cancer. At the level of the study: Starting around 2014, patients were given atezolizumab (1,200 mg intravenously every 3 weeks). Per blood sample, T cells had a median of roughly 140,000. The researchers analyzed blood 3 weeks (second dose) and 6 weeks after treatment start. Patients with male sex and bladder-origin urothelial cancer accounted for most of the 29 enrolled.

The protocol was immunoSEQ multiplex PCR, while the TCRdb copy is restricted to in-frame clones and leaves out a portion. The sample yields 17,000 or so clones, around 90% seen once. The sample was PBMCs, taken around atezolizumab (anti-PD-L1) treatment. This TCR was recovered from a man in his fifties or sixties with urothelial cancer.

The CDR3 DNA sequence: TGTGCCAGCAGTGCTAGGGACAGGGGAAACTATGGCTACACCTTC. It is translated as CASSARDRGNYGYTF. J is TRBJ1-2 and V is TRBV25-1, with 10 bases matching TRBD1. The CDR3 covers 15 residues. V was clipped by 4 bases and J by 2 bases; unmatched bases: 4. Germline CDR1 reads MGHDK; CDR2 reads SYGVNS.